A single TCR beta chain is shown here with its context. Antigen: not known. The CDR3 runs to 13 residues. Germline-derived CDR1 and CDR2 are SGHVS and FNYEAQ. V lost 1 base, J lost 4 bases, and 4 bases lay in between. This sample is drawn from a study of beta chain features in type 1 diabetes. Study-wide context: Sorted cells examined across all samples numbered about 110,000,000. Study results and limitations: In all four CD4+ subsets, TCRB CDR3 length was significantly, moderately reduced in type 1 diabetes. Short templates might get an advantage during PCR, and this would be equal in patients and controls.

Expressed TCRB transcripts were sequenced because the entire RNA isolate underwent reverse transcription. Here immunoSEQ multiplex PCR was the method, and the copy in TCRdb shows in-frame clones only, minus some. The sample has 500,000 to 800,000 clones, around 12% seen once. Sequenced: naive CD4+ T cells from blood. This receptor was identified in a man younger than 40 with type 1 diabetes. The chain links TRBV7-6 to TRBJ2-2; no clear D gene. CDR3 in amino acids: CASSLESTGELFF. The CDR3 nucleotides read TGTGCCAGCAGCTTAGAATCCACCGGGGAGCTGTTTTTT. The full variable domain, its missing parts supplied by reference TRBV7-6 and TRBJ2-2, is GAGVSQSPRYKVTKRGQDVALRCDPISGHVSLYWYRQALGQGPEFLTYFNYEAQQDKSGLPNDRFSAERPEGSISTLTIQRTEQRDSAMYRCASSLESTGELFFGEGSRLTVL.